The 31 T cell receptor beta chains given below trace back to one sample, sequenced in a study of cytomegalovirus exposure and HLA in healthy donors. PCR was performed using 60 Vbeta and 13 Jbeta primers. TCRdb's copy holds only in-frame clones and misses some; the assay was immunoSEQ multiplex PCR. Among around 140,000 clones listed, around four fifths were seen once. The source material was PBMCs. All receptors come from a woman aged 40 to 50 in good health and CMV-seronegative.

The chain combines TRBV7-2 with TRBJ2-3, with 7 bases identical to TRBD1. Germline lookup yields CDR1 SGHTA and CDR2 FQGNSA. This CDR3 contains 16 residues. The V and J ends lost 2 bases and 4 bases, in that order; junction bases with no gene match: 9. The CDR3 spells CASSLLPGGVPDTQYF. CDR3 DNA sequence: TGTGCCAGCAGCTTATTACCAGGGGGTGTTCCAGATACGCAGTATTTT.

The CDR3 coding sequence is TGCAGCGTTGAAACGAGCCTCGGTGGGCAGTACTTC. It is translated as CSVETSLGGQYF. The chain uses TRBV29-1 and TRBJ2-7; D is unclear. Germline loops: CDR1 SQVTM, CDR2 ANQGSEA. V lost 2 bases and J lost 9, with 14 bases in between. CDR3 size: 12 residues.

In regard to this clone: The junction and the germline gene differ at one end; a read error may be behind it. The genes are TRBV4-3 and TRBJ2-2; TRBD2 matches 11 bases. Germline V gene sequence: CDR1 LGHNA, CDR2 YSLEER. This CDR3 has 21 residues. CDR3 bases: TGCGCCAGCAGCCAAGTTATCATCAGCTACACTAGCGGGAGTTACACCGGGGAGCTGCTTTTT. Its translation is CASSQVIISYTSGSYTGELLF.

This clone was found a few times. The chain uses TRBV4-2 and TRBJ2-3; the D gene is possibly TRBD2 (6 bases). The V and J ends lost 0 bases and 3 bases respectively, with 19 bases between them. Germline CDR1 and CDR2: LGHNA and YNFKEQ. The CDR3 is made up of 18 amino acids. The CDR3 DNA is TGTGCCAGCAGCCAAGAGGGGTGGCGGGGAGGAAGTACAGATACGCAGTATTTT. Translated, it gives CASSQEGWRGGSTDTQYF.

The chain joins TRBV5-1 to TRBJ1-1; 7 bases agree with TRBD1. The CDR3 is 13 residues long. V dropped 5 bases and J dropped 5; count of bases not matched to a gene: 6. Germline V CDR1 and CDR2: SGHRS, YFSETQ. In DNA form, the CDR3 reads TGCGCCAGCAGGGAGTGGACAGGTACTGAAGCTTTCTTT. Translating it yields CASREWTGTEAFF.

The chain has TRBV28 and TRBJ1-6; D is uncertain. V gave up 3 bases and J gave up 8 bases, with 8 bases separating them. The CDR3 length is 13 residues. The germline V gene encodes CDR1 MDHEN and CDR2 SYDVKM. The CDR3 region is CASSFPPDSPLHF. CDR3 nucleotide sequence: TGTGCCAGCAGTTTCCCCCCAGATTCACCCCTCCACTTT.

This sequence joins TRBV7-3 and TRBJ2-1; 8 positions agree with TRBD2. The V gene's germline CDR1 is SGHTA and CDR2 FQGTGA. The CDR3 extends over 18 amino acids. Unmatched junction bases numbered 13, after V lost 2 bases and J lost 4 bases. The CDR3 loop is CASSLRGGGPSTYNEQFF. The DNA for the CDR3 is TGTGCCAGCAGCTTACGGGGGGGAGGGCCAAGCACGTACAATGAGCAGTTCTTC.

The rearrangement joins TRBV5-1 to TRBJ2-1; 12 nucleotides align to TRBD2. Germline V lookup: CDR1 SGHRS, CDR2 YFSETQ. CDR3 size: 16 residues. V was pared by 1 base and J by 6 bases, with 5 bases of the junction left unmatched. CDR3 bases: TGCGCCAGCAGCTTGTCAAGGACTAGCGGGGCCAATGAGCAGTTCTTC. It encodes CASSLSRTSGANEQFF.

This clone was observed a few times. This chain uses TRBV6-5 with TRBJ2-7; TRBD1 matches at 9 bases. V lost 6 bases, J lost 5 bases, and 11 bases stayed unmatched. The CDR3 runs 15 residues. The germline V gene encodes CDR1 MNHEY and CDR2 SVGAGI. The CDR3 region has the DNA TGTGCCAGCAGGGGGACGGTTGGACAGGGGCACGAGCAGTACTTC. This translates into CASRGTVGQGHEQYF.

V usage is TRBV19 and J usage is TRBJ2-2; D call uncertain. Germline assignment: CDR1 LNHDA and CDR2 SQIVND (reference sequence). The CDR3 contains 13 residues. The V end was cut by 4 bases, the J end by 7 bases, with 10 bases between. CDR3: CASSNGLVGELFF. The CDR3 DNA reads TGTGCCAGTAGTAACGGTTTAGTCGGGGAGCTGTTTTTT.

V is TRBV7-9 and J is TRBJ2-1; D is perhaps TRBD1 (6 bases). Trimming took off 6 bases at V and 9 bases at J, with 15 bases between the two ends. Germline V lookup: CDR1 SEHNR, CDR2 FQNEAQ (reference sequence). The CDR3 contains 13 residues. The CDR3 nucleotides are TGTGCCAGCAGAGATACAGGGTCCGGTGAGCAGTTCTTC. Its translation: CASRDTGSGEQFF.

The rearrangement uses TRBV7-2 and TRBJ2-4; D is unclear. The CDR3 contains 14 residues. The V and J ends lost 1 base and 0 bases respectively, with 4 bases between them. Germline-derived CDR1 and CDR2 are SGHTA and FQGNSA. CDR3 region: CASSLDTAKNIQYF. CDR3 DNA sequence: TGTGCCAGCAGCTTAGACACAGCCAAAAACATTCAGTACTTC. Looking up the rest from reference TRBV7-2 and TRBJ2-4 gives the full variable domain: GAGVSQSPSNKVTEKGKDVELRCDPISGHTALYWYRQSLGQGLEFLIYFQGNSAPDKSGLPSDRFSAERTGGSVSTLTIQRTQQEDSAVYLCASSLDTAKNIQYFGAGTRLSVL.

The chain joins TRBV4-3 to TRBJ1-2, with unresolved D. Trimming stripped 0 bases from V and 4 bases from J, with 12 bases between. The CDR3 sequence is 15 residues long. The germline V gene encodes CDR1 LGHNA and CDR2 YSLEER. The CDR3, as DNA: TGCGCCAGCAGCCAAGATACGTCCCCGGGCTATGGCTACACCTTC. It is translated as CASSQDTSPGYGYTF.

V gene TRBV30 combines with J gene TRBJ2-7; D might be TRBD1 (5 bases). CDR1 is GTSNPN, CDR2 SVGIG, per germline (reference sequence). This CDR3 is built from 15 residues. The V and J ends lost 0 bases and 2 bases respectively, with 14 bases between them. CDR3 nucleotides: TGTGCCTGGAGTGTGCACCCCCAGGGTACCTACGAGCAGTACTTC. This encodes CAWSVHPQGTYEQYF.

A single count supports this clone. The chain carries TRBV28 and TRBJ1-2; D perhaps matches TRBD1 (6 bases). V shed 10 bases and J shed 4 bases, with 16 bases lying between them. Per the germline V gene, CDR1 is MDHEN and CDR2 is SYDVKM. CDR3 length: 13 amino acids. For the CDR3, the DNA is TGTGCCACTAATAGGGGGGGCCCCTATGGCTACACCTTC. It translates to CATNRGGPYGYTF.

The J gene is TRBJ2-1, the V gene TRBV5-1; TRBD2 might be the D (6 bases). This CDR3 is built from 16 residues. CDR1 SGHRS and CDR2 YFSETQ come from the germline V gene. V lost 2 bases, J lost 0 bases, and 12 bases lay in between. Here the CDR3 reads CASSLPLAVSYNEQFF. Here the CDR3 DNA reads TGCGCCAGCAGCTTACCTTTAGCGGTCTCCTACAATGAGCAGTTCTTC.

The rearrangement links TRBV5-1 to TRBJ1-1, with 9 bases identical to TRBD1. The junction had 2 bases not matched to a gene; V was cut back by 7 bases and J by 1 base. The V gene's germline CDR1 is SGHRS and CDR2 YFSETQ. The CDR3 consists of 13 residues. In DNA form, the CDR3 reads TGCGCCAGCGCGGGACAGGGGAACACTGAAGCTTTCTTT. Its protein product is CASAGQGNTEAFF.

The chain couples TRBV5-6 to TRBJ2-2, with D uncertain. The CDR3 extends over 16 amino acids. The V gene lost 1 base and the J gene lost 4 bases, with 14 bases spanning the gap. CDR1 and CDR2 from the germline V gene are SGHDT and YYEEEE. The CDR3 region has the DNA TGTGCCAGCAGCTTGTGGGCACAGTCAGGCACCGGGGAGCTGTTTTTT. It specifies CASSLWAQSGTGELFF.

The V and J genes are TRBV7-3 and TRBJ2-7, with 7 positions matching TRBD1. This CDR3 spans 13 amino acids. The V segment lost 5 bases and the J segment 4 bases; nucleotides outside the gene matches: 5. The germline V gene encodes CDR1 SGHTA and CDR2 FQGTGA. The CDR3 DNA reads as TGTGCCAGCAGCCTCGGACAGGTGTACGAGCAGTACTTC. Translation: CASSLGQVYEQYF.

This chain connects TRBV11-3 to TRBJ2-2, with 9 bases identical to TRBD1. V shed 5 bases and J 5 bases; nucleotides not matched to a gene: 9. The CDR3 sequence is 16 residues long. Per germline, CDR1 SGHNT and CDR2 YENEEA. The CDR3 DNA follows: TGTGCCAGCAGCGCCGTACAGGGGGCGCGGACCGGGGAGCTGTTTTTT. Its protein product is CASSAVQGARTGELFF.

The gene calls are TRBV5-1 and TRBJ2-1, with 7 bases lining up with TRBD1. CDR1 is SGHRS and CDR2 is YFSETQ in the germline V gene. This CDR3 has 15 residues. V lost 0 bases and J lost 12; bases outside the gene matches: 12. Here the CDR3 DNA reads TGCGCCAGCAGCTTGGGTTCCAGGGGGTTGGATGGGCAGTTCTTC. It encodes CASSLGSRGLDGQFF.

The V call is TRBV4-3, the J call TRBJ2-7; TRBD1 matches 10 bases. The CDR3 has 15 residues. The junction had 2 bases not matched to a gene; V was cut back by 0 bases and J by 3 bases. Germline CDR1 LGHNA, CDR2 YSLEER. DNA of the CDR3: TGCGCCAGCAGCCAAGATAGGACAGGGGGCTACGAGCAGTACTTC. Amino acid sequence: CASSQDRTGGYEQYF.

In this sample, this clone turned up once. V gene TRBV6-4 combines with J gene TRBJ1-1; TRBD1 matches 7 bases. Germline CDR1 is MRHNA and CDR2 is SNTAGT. V lost 4 bases, J lost 3 bases, and 5 bases stayed unmatched. This CDR3 spans 14 amino acids. The CDR3 DNA sequence: TGTGCCAGCAGTGCTTCCCAGGGGGACACTGAAGCTTTCTTT. Amino acids: CASSASQGDTEAFF.

The DNA for the CDR3 is TGCGCCAGCAGCTTGGCCGGCGGGATCAGCACTGAAGCTTTCTTT. Amino acid sequence: CASSLAGGISTEAFF. V is TRBV5-1 and J is TRBJ1-1; D uncertain. The germline V gene encodes CDR1 SGHRS and CDR2 YFSETQ. The germline V and J ends were trimmed by 0 bases and 4 bases, with 13 bases remaining between them. This CDR3 has 15 residues.

V is TRBV29-1 and J is TRBJ2-1; TRBD2 agrees at 13 bases. The CDR3 extends over 14 amino acids. Germline CDR1 reads SQVTM; CDR2 reads ANQGSEA. The J segment lost 15 bases and the V segment lost 2 bases, leaving 10 bases of the junction unmatched. The CDR3 DNA reads TGCAGCGTTGAAAGGACTAGCGGGAGCCCGAAGGGGTTCTTC. Protein: CSVERTSGSPKGFF.

The chain carries TRBV11-2 and TRBJ2-2; the D is unclear. Germline loops: CDR1 SGHAT, CDR2 FQNNGV. Deletions cut 3 bases from V and 2 bases from J, with 7 bases between. This CDR3 region has 14 residues. The CDR3 sequence: CASSLLRNTGELFF. CDR3 in DNA: TGTGCCAGCAGCTTGCTGAGAAACACCGGGGAGCTGTTTTTT.

This chain joins TRBV13 and TRBJ2-7; D may be TRBD1 (7 bases). CDR1 PRHDT and CDR2 FYEKMQ come from the germline V gene (reference sequence). Trimming cost V 1 base and J 0 bases, with 10 bases left between them. The CDR3 consists of 15 residues. The CDR3 loop is CASSLARDSSYEQYF. The CDR3 nucleotides read TGTGCCAGCAGCTTAGCGCGGGACAGCTCCTACGAGCAGTACTTC.

This rearrangement joins TRBV7-6 to TRBJ1-5; TRBD1 matches at 8 bases. CDR3 length: 15 amino acids. CDR1 SGHVS and CDR2 FNYEAQ come from the germline V gene. V shed 3 bases, J shed 4 bases, and the junction held 5 bases outside the gene matches. CDR3 nucleotide sequence: TGTGCCAGCAGCTTCTCGACAGGGGTTAATCAGCCCCAGCATTTT. It yields the protein CASSFSTGVNQPQHF.

V gene TRBV14 combines with J gene TRBJ2-1, with TRBD2 matching 10 bases. V was pared by 4 bases and J by 8 bases, with 11 bases of the junction left unmatched. CDR1 and CDR2 from the germline V gene are SGHDN and FVKESK. The CDR3 runs 16 residues. DNA for the CDR3: TGTGCCAGCAGCCTTGGGCAGCGGGAGGGCGTGTATGAGCAGTTCTTC. Amino acid sequence: CASSLGQREGVYEQFF. The full variable domain, rest sourced from reference TRBV14 and TRBJ2-1, is EAGVTQFPSHSVIEKGQTVTLRCDPISGHDNLYWYRRVMGKEIKFLLHFVKESKQDESGMPNNRFLAERTGGTYSTLKVQPAELEDSGVYFCASSLGQREGVYEQFFGPGTRLTVL.

The J gene is TRBJ1-4, the V gene TRBV28; a possible D gene is TRBD1 (6 bases). Trimming took 7 bases from V and 5 from J, leaving 14 bases between them. Germline V gene data show CDR1 as MDHEN and CDR2 as SYDVKM. The CDR3 has 14 amino acids. The CDR3 DNA reads TGTGCCAGCATGTTACAGGGAGGGAATGAAAAACTGTTTTTT. Protein sequence: CASMLQGGNEKLFF.

The rearrangement joins TRBV7-3 to TRBJ2-1; 13 positions match TRBD2. V shed 5 bases, J shed 5 bases, and the junction held 3 bases outside the gene matches. This CDR3 is 15 amino acids long. The germline gives CDR1 SGHTA, CDR2 FQGTGA. The CDR3 loop reads CASSPGTSGDNEQFF. The CDR3 nucleotides are TGTGCCAGCAGCCCGGGGACTAGCGGGGACAATGAGCAGTTCTTC.